One and the same sample provided the 32 T cell receptor beta chains below, sequenced in a study of OX40 agonist ivuxolimab in advanced cancers. Profiled with immunoSEQ multiplex PCR; TCRdb holds only in-frame clones, not every one. The table has approximately 97,000 clones, 70% to 90% seen once. This sample comprised CD4+ or CD8+ T cells sorted from blood, obtained in a trial of the OX40 agonist ivuxolimab. The receptors were sampled from an adult with an advanced solid tumor such as melanoma, head and neck, liver or kidney cancer.

This chain uses TRBV30 with TRBJ2-1, with a possible D match to TRBD2 (6 bases). Germline loops: CDR1 GTSNPN, CDR2 SVGIG (reference sequence). V gave up 4 bases and J gave up 0 bases, with 10 bases separating them. The CDR3 covers 14 residues. The DNA of the CDR3 is TGTGCCTGGAATGGCGGGACCTCCTACAATGAGCAGTTCTTC. It translates to CAWNGGTSYNEQFF.

The chain couples TRBV2 to TRBJ2-1, with 11 bases identical to TRBD2. There are 14 residues in the CDR3. CDR1 is SNHLY, CDR2 FYNNEI, per germline. Losses at the gene ends were 6 bases for V and 7 bases for J; bases not matched to a gene: 5. CDR3 in DNA: TGTGCCAGCAGGCATAGCGGGGGGGGGAATGAGCAGTTCTTC. Its translation: CASRHSGGGNEQFF.

Only a few counts were recorded for this clone. The V call is TRBV5-1, the J call TRBJ2-7; D gene uncertain. V was cut by 0 bases and J by 0 bases, with 7 bases left in between. The CDR3 contains 14 residues. Looked up from germline, CDR1 is SGHRS and CDR2 is YFSETQ. The CDR3 sequence: CASSLDGSSYEQYF. DNA for the CDR3: TGCGCCAGCAGCTTGGACGGAAGCTCCTACGAGCAGTACTTC.

The chain has TRBV27 and TRBJ2-7, with D possibly being TRBD2 (5 bases). CDR1 is MNHEY, CDR2 SMNVEV, per germline (reference sequence). V gave up 4 bases and J gave up 0 bases, with 13 bases separating them. This CDR3 comprises 15 residues. CDR3 in DNA: TGTGCCAGCAGTTCTGCCAGTCTAGCCTCCTACGAGCAGTACTTC. The encoded protein is CASSSASLASYEQYF.

This clone has only one observation. V usage is TRBV29-1 and J usage is TRBJ2-3, with D possibly matching TRBD1 (5 bases). This CDR3 comprises 12 residues. CDR1 and CDR2 from the germline V gene are SQVTM and ANQGSEA. Trimming stripped 7 bases from V and 8 bases from J, with 16 bases between. The CDR3 coding sequence is TGCAGCGGGGGCACGAATGAGGCTACGCAGTATTTT. It specifies CSGGTNEATQYF.

The genes are TRBV7-2 and TRBJ2-3, with TRBD1 identical over 9 bases. The germline V gene encodes CDR1 SGHTA and CDR2 FQGNSA. The trim removed 5 bases at V and 2 bases at J, leaving 8 bases unmatched. The CDR3 sequence is 16 residues long. As DNA, the CDR3 is TGTGCCAGCAGCCCACGGACAGGGGCTACCACAGATACGCAGTATTTT. Protein product: CASSPRTGATTDTQYF.

This chain connects TRBV7-2 to TRBJ2-7; D is tentatively TRBD1 or TRBD2 (6 bases each). Germline CDR1 is SGHTA and CDR2 is FQGNSA. This CDR3 has 16 residues. The V end lost 5 bases, the J end lost 3 bases, and 20 bases lay between the germline ends. The CDR3 bases are TGTGCCAGCAGCCCGAAGGGGGGAAGTCGTCTCTACGAGCAGTACTTC. Protein sequence: CASSPKGGSRLYEQYF.

This chain connects TRBV6-5 to TRBJ1-4; D may be TRBD1 (5 bases). This CDR3 contains 14 residues. Trimming pared 8 bases from V and 0 bases from J, leaving 10 bases between. Germline values: CDR1 MNHEY, CDR2 SVGAGI. The CDR3 is CASATGATNEKLFF. CDR3 in DNA: TGTGCCAGCGCCACGGGGGCAACTAATGAAAAACTGTTTTTT.

The chain employs TRBV7-3 and TRBJ2-2; TRBD2 might be the D (6 bases). CDR1 is SGHTA, CDR2 FQGTGA, per germline. Trimming took 5 bases from V and 3 from J, leaving 13 bases between them. There are 15 residues in the CDR3. CDR3 in DNA: TGTGCCAGCAGCCTGGGGACTCAATACACCGGGGAGCTGTTTTTT. This gives the protein CASSLGTQYTGELFF. Filled out from reference TRBV7-3 and TRBJ2-2, the complete variable domain reads GAGVSQTPSNKVTEKGKYVELRCDPISGHTALYWYRQSLGQGPEFLIYFQGTGAADDSGLPNDRFFAVRPEGSVSTLKIQRTERGDSAVYLCASSLGTQYTGELFFGEGSRLTVL.

The rearrangement joins TRBV2 to TRBJ2-1; 9 nucleotides agree with TRBD2. Germline CDR1 SNHLY, CDR2 FYNNEI. The junction had 7 bases not matched to a gene; V was cut back by 7 bases and J by 3 bases. CDR3 size: 15 residues. For the CDR3, the DNA is TGTGCCAGCACCCAAAGTAGCGGGGGCTACAATGAGCAGTTCTTC. This sequence encodes CASTQSSGGYNEQFF.

The chain is built from TRBV19 and TRBJ1-2, with a weak D call TRBD1 (5 bases). V was shortened by 4 bases and J by 13 bases, with 13 bases between the two germline ends. This CDR3 has 11 amino acids. Germline V gene sequence: CDR1 LNHDA, CDR2 SQIVND (reference sequence). This CDR3 is CASSTPPQVTF. The CDR3 DNA is TGTGCCAGTAGTACCCCACCACAGGTCACCTTC.

This chain joins TRBV18 and TRBJ2-7; no firm D call. The CDR3 length is 13 residues. Germline lookup yields CDR1 KGHSH and CDR2 LQKENI. Trimming stripped 0 bases from V and 3 bases from J, with 6 bases between. The CDR3 sequence is CASSPPDGYEQYF. The CDR3 region has the DNA TGTGCCAGCTCACCACCAGATGGCTACGAGCAGTACTTC.

This rearrangement joins TRBV30 to TRBJ2-5, with D maybe TRBD2 (6 bases). The CDR3 length is 13 residues. Per germline, CDR1 GTSNPN and CDR2 SVGIG (reference sequence). V was trimmed by 4 bases and J by 4 bases, leaving 13 bases between them. The CDR3 protein is CAWNSGAGETQYF. In DNA, the CDR3 is TGTGCCTGGAACTCTGGAGCGGGAGAGACCCAGTACTTC.

The chain combines TRBV6-5 with TRBJ2-3, with D perhaps matching TRBD2 (5 bases). The germline V gene encodes CDR1 MNHEY and CDR2 SVGAGI. This CDR3 comprises 13 residues. Trimming removed 6 bases from V and 11 bases from J, with 18 bases in between. CDR3 region: CASRRGIASEQYF. The DNA of the CDR3 is TGTGCCAGCAGAAGAGGGATTGCTAGTGAGCAGTATTTT.

The rearrangement joins TRBV6-5 to TRBJ2-1; unclear D gene. The CDR3 is 15 residues long. The V and J ends lost 2 bases and 3 bases respectively, with 11 bases between them. Germline V lookup: CDR1 MNHEY, CDR2 SVGAGI. The CDR3 DNA is TGTGCCAGCAGTTACGGGCAGCCCCTCTACAATGAGCAGTTCTTC. Translation: CASSYGQPLYNEQFF.

This clone showed up just once. The chain recombines TRBV19 with TRBJ2-1, with 16 bases that match TRBD2. Germline V gives CDR1 LNHDA, CDR2 SQIVND (reference sequence). This CDR3 is built from 15 residues. Germline trimming cut 10 bases from V and 3 bases from J; bases unmatched to any gene: 3. The CDR3 nucleotides are TGTGCCACGGGACTAGCGGGAGGGCTCTACAATGAGCAGTTCTTC. Translation: CATGLAGGLYNEQFF.

This chain links TRBV11-3 with TRBJ2-5; 10 nucleotides align to TRBD2. The length of the CDR3 is 17 residues. Germline assignment: CDR1 SGHNT and CDR2 YENEEA. The trim removed 1 base at V and 2 bases at J, leaving 7 bases unmatched. The CDR3 DNA reads as TGTGCCAGCAGCTTAGGAGGTCTAGCGGGAGTACAAGAGACCCAGTACTTC. Protein product: CASSLGGLAGVQETQYF.

J is TRBJ2-1 and V is TRBV19, with D perhaps TRBD2 (5 bases). Germline V gene sequence: CDR1 LNHDA, CDR2 SQIVND (reference sequence). This CDR3 is built from 14 residues. The V end was cut by 7 bases, the J end by 4 bases, with 14 bases between. Here the CDR3 DNA reads TGTGCCAGTAATGGGAGAGCGGCTTACAATGAGCAGTTCTTC. The encoded protein is CASNGRAAYNEQFF.

CDR3 protein: CSVVNTEAFF. CDR3 nucleotides: TGCAGCGTTGTGAACACTGAAGCTTTCTTT. V is TRBV29-1 and J is TRBJ1-1, with D unresolved. The CDR3 runs to 10 residues. CDR1 SQVTM and CDR2 ANQGSEA come from the germline V gene. V shed 4 bases and J shed 0 bases, with 0 bases lying between them.

The chain is built from TRBV29-1 and TRBJ2-5; D may be TRBD1 (6 bases). V was cut by 3 bases and J by 2 bases, with 10 bases left in between. The CDR3 has 13 residues. The V gene's germline CDR1 is SQVTM and CDR2 ANQGSEA. For the CDR3, the DNA is TGCAGCGTTGAGATACAGGGACAAGAGACCCAGTACTTC. This translates into CSVEIQGQETQYF.

The rearrangement joins TRBV7-9 to TRBJ1-2; TRBD1 agrees at 9 bases. The CDR3 runs 18 residues. Per germline, CDR1 SEHNR and CDR2 FQNEAQ (reference sequence). The V gene end was trimmed by 2 bases and the J gene end by 2 bases; junction bases not matched to a gene: 12. In DNA form, the CDR3 reads TGTGCCAGCAGCTTACGCCACAGGGGGCGCCGGGGGAACTATGGCTACACCTTC. Its protein product is CASSLRHRGRRGNYGYTF.

The V call is TRBV4-1, the J call TRBJ1-1; 7 bases are a match to TRBD1. This CDR3 has 19 residues. Germline trimming cut 0 bases from V and 4 bases from J; bases unmatched to any gene: 17. Germline CDR1 reads MGHRA; CDR2 reads YSYEKL. In nucleotides, the CDR3 is TGCGCCAGCAGCCAAGAAGGCCCAGTGACAGGGTATCTCCGCACTGAAGCTTTCTTT. It translates to CASSQEGPVTGYLRTEAFF.

This chain links TRBV9 with TRBJ2-3, with 8 bases lining up with TRBD1. The germline gives CDR1 SGDLS, CDR2 YYNGEE. The CDR3 is 14 amino acids. V was clipped by 3 bases and J by 0 bases; unmatched bases: 0. The DNA for the CDR3 is TGTGCCAGCAGCGGGACAGGGAGCACAGATACGCAGTATTTT. This sequence encodes CASSGTGSTDTQYF.

This sequence joins TRBV30 and TRBJ1-4, with D perhaps matching TRBD1 (5 bases). Germline V gene data show CDR1 as GTSNPN and CDR2 as SVGIG (reference sequence). The CDR3 has 13 amino acids. V gave up 0 bases and J gave up 10 bases, with 12 bases separating them. The chain's CDR3 is CAWSVPGTGKLFF. DNA of the CDR3: TGTGCCTGGAGTGTACCAGGGACGGGAAAACTGTTTTTT.

This chain joins TRBV6-6 and TRBJ1-1; D may be TRBD1 (6 bases). This CDR3 comprises 15 residues. Germline V gives CDR1 MNHNY, CDR2 SVGAGI (reference sequence). V was cut by 2 bases and J by 6 bases, with 16 bases left in between. This CDR3 reads CASSYPGGRGAEAFF. The CDR3 coding sequence is TGTGCCAGCAGTTACCCGGGCGGCAGGGGCGCTGAAGCTTTCTTT.

The V and J genes are TRBV9 and TRBJ2-1, with D tentatively TRBD2 (6 bases). From germline, CDR1 is SGDLS and CDR2 YYNGEE. The CDR3 sequence is 14 residues long. The germline V and J ends were trimmed by 4 bases and 7 bases, with 15 bases remaining between them. CDR3 DNA sequence: TGTGCCAGCAGCCAAGGGGCGGGGTGGAATGAGCAGTTCTTC. The encoded protein is CASSQGAGWNEQFF.

This rearrangement joins TRBV5-8 to TRBJ2-7, with D unclear. Germline lookup yields CDR1 SGHTS and CDR2 YDEGEE. Between the trimmed V and J ends, which lost 0 bases and 7 bases, there was a span of 14 bases. CDR3 length: 14 residues. The CDR3 reads CASSLAPSTREQYF. The CDR3 coding sequence is TGTGCCAGCAGCTTGGCTCCCTCGACTCGGGAGCAGTACTTC.

The chain recombines TRBV18 with TRBJ1-1; D is ambiguous. The V end lost 3 bases, the J end lost 3 bases, and 8 bases lay between the germline ends. Germline loops: CDR1 KGHSH, CDR2 LQKENI. The CDR3 extends over 13 amino acids. CDR3 DNA sequence: TGTGCCAGCTCACCTAGGTGGGACACTGAAGCTTTCTTT. Its translation is CASSPRWDTEAFF.

Written as DNA, the CDR3 is TGTGCCAGCAGTGAAAGCCGGCAGTTCGTCACTGAAGCTTTCTTT. Protein sequence: CASSESRQFVTEAFF. V gene TRBV2 combines with J gene TRBJ1-1, with D unclear. The V end was cut by 2 bases, the J end by 4 bases, with 14 bases between. Germline V gives CDR1 SNHLY, CDR2 FYNNEI. The CDR3 length is 15 residues.

The chain couples TRBV25-1 to TRBJ2-3; D remains ambiguous. Germline V gives CDR1 MGHDK, CDR2 SYGVNS. V dropped 4 bases and J dropped 3 bases, with 8 bases sitting between them. The CDR3 loop spans 13 amino acids. The CDR3 coding sequence is TGTGCCAGCAGTGGCACCGGGACAGATACGCAGTATTTT. This sequence encodes CASSGTGTDTQYF.

By sample share, this clone is medium-sized. This chain joins TRBV6-1 and TRBJ1-2; 9 positions match TRBD1. Germline CDR1 reads MNHNS; CDR2 reads SASEGT. The CDR3 contains 15 residues. V shed 4 bases, J shed 1 base, and the junction held 4 bases outside the gene matches. CDR3 sequence reads: CASSARQGVNYGYTF. The CDR3 DNA reads as TGTGCCAGCAGTGCCAGACAGGGGGTTAACTATGGCTACACCTTC.

In regard to this clone: The sample carries other DNA sequences with the same CDR3. This rearrangement joins TRBV6-5 to TRBJ1-3; 8 bases agree with TRBD1. V lost 0 bases to trimming and J lost 0 bases; unmatched junction nucleotides: 1. Germline V lookup: CDR1 MNHEY, CDR2 SVGAGI. CDR3 size: 16 residues. The CDR3 region has the DNA TGTGCCAGCAGTTACTCCAGGGGGCTCTCTGGAAACACCATATATTTT. Translation gives CASSYSRGLSGNTIYF.